This paragraph covers one T cell receptor (beta chain) sequence. Its antigen is not identified. The intended depth for sequencing was 1 in 200,000 to 1 in 1 million T cells. The method was immunoSEQ multiplex PCR; TCRdb's version includes in-frame clones alone and lacks a portion of them. Of approximately 70,000 clones in the sample, 90% were seen once. This entry comes from a study of cytotoxic CD8 clonotypes in ibrutinib-treated CLL. As for the study in general: Of the patients, about a dozen were relapsed/refractory, around 16 treatment-naive and under 18 IGHV unmutated. Study-wide results and caveats: Sample timing was unmatched between remission and later-progressing patients; lymph nodes unstudied.

The CDR3 has 12 amino acids. With 2 bases removed from V and 2 bases from J, the gap between germline ends came to 5 bases. The germline V gene has CDR1 SGHRS and CDR2 YFSETQ. Frozen-stored PBMCs produced roughly 2 micrograms of genomic DNA for TCR beta libraries. The chain uses TRBV5-1 and TRBJ2-7; D remains unclear. This TCR derives from a human donor with chronic lymphocytic leukemia. Sequencing used PBMCs, obtained after 12 months of ibrutinib treatment. CDR3 DNA: TGCGCCAGCAGCTTAGAGGCCTACGAGCAGTACTTC. Its protein is CASSLEAYEQYF.